This entry is about one TCR beta chain. Original processing notes: For nucleated cells, counts were estimated from reference gene primer amplification. Assay used: immunoSEQ multiplex PCR; TCRdb lists only in-frame clones, some missing. That table supplies the V and J calls and clone size; D and trimming were determined from the DNA. Of approximately 120,000 clones in the sample, 80% to 90% were seen once. The sample is drawn from a study of blood T cell repertoires in COVID-19. Study summary: Samples taken during acute and convalescent COVID-19 were collected in the United States, Italy and Spain. PBMCs, B-cell-depleted T cells, or T cells provided the cDNA or gDNA that made up the material.

CDR1 is SNHLY and CDR2 is FYNNEI in the germline V gene. With 2 bases removed from V and 3 bases from J, the gap between germline ends came to 10 bases. This CDR3 has 14 amino acids. The sequencing sample was made of peripheral blood. The chain has TRBV2 and TRBJ1-1; D not certain. This receptor was taken from a human donor in a cohort sampled during active COVID-19. CDR3 DNA sequence: TGTGCCAGCAGTGAAAATGCCTATGACACTGAAGCTTTCTTT. It yields the protein CASSENAYDTEAFF.